These T cell receptor beta chains were read from a single sample in a study of shared clonotypes between healthy human individuals. Libraries were prepared by immunoSEQ multiplex PCR; TCRdb keeps only in-frame clonotypes and omits some of them. This sample has 470,000 or so clones, with roughly 80% found just once. Source material: PBMCs. These receptors originate from a woman in her 40s in good health. Some clones in this sample may be carry-over from other donors' samples. Both conserved end residues are part of each CDR3. Fields, in order: clone size, V gene, CDR3 protein. Size tells how often a clone was seen (once, few, many) or the class of an expanded clone, and some rows leave it out.

once TRBV10-2 CASSESVPFGEQYF
NA TRBV29-1 CSFDRGTDTQYF
few TRBV18 CASSPGDKRGYTF
NA TRBV6-5 CASSSRATGVYEQYF
NA TRBV29-1 CSVRGLRDTEAFF
NA TRBV28 CASSLNREVVHYGYTF
once TRBV19 CASRAGGFDNEQFF
NA TRBV7-2 CASSLDRAGGNTIYF
NA TRBV6-5 CASSYREDRELFF
NA TRBV15 CATSRDWLAGPEQYF
few TRBV28 CASTSSVSSYNEQFF
few TRBV27 CASSTYVAGSYNEQFF
NA TRBV30 CAWSKGGSGANVLTF
once TRBV6-5 CASRQLAGSGEQYF
NA TRBV28 CASSQLLATSSYEQYF
NA TRBV29-1 CSVGDRRRGNEQFF
NA TRBV29-1 CSVGRDSTYEQYF
NA TRBV5-1 CASSSDRVADTQYF
NA TRBV2 CASRGTSGNEQFF
NA TRBV10-2 CATCTGGGTEAFF
NA TRBV7-9 CASSPSGNQKFF
NA TRBV7-8 CASSQTGAGRNQPQHF
NA TRBV11-2 CASSSTTGTGVGYTF
NA TRBV28 CASSFLQTEAFF
many TRBV30 CAWRTGGSYEQYF
NA TRBV9 CASSVVGTRPRDGRYNEQFF
NA TRBV19 CASSPHRTGSEQFF
once TRBV28 CASSPGVVAAYEQYF
NA TRBV7-9 CASSLSGGRITGELFF
NA TRBV5-6 CASSLVGPNQPQHF
NA TRBV21-1 CASSSSHSLGYTF
once TRBV2 CASSPLLAGGLYEQYF
NA TRBV7-9 CASRLAYRGHTGTEAFF
NA TRBV5-4 CASSRGGYNSPLHF
NA TRBV28 CASSRSGSSYEQYF
NA TRBV5-1 CASSVDSNSNQPQHF
NA TRBV14 CASSQPRGTQYF
NA TRBV4-2 CASSWGLAGVPGSEQYF
few TRBV10-3 CATGTSGTSYEQYF
NA TRBV2 CASEPGTNDTGELFF
NA TRBV27 CASSLRWSRGEETQYF
NA TRBV7-6 CASSPAATSGGSYEQYF
NA TRBV11-3 CASSLETGGEQFF
few TRBV2 CASSEGGGGGQPQHF
NA TRBV5-5 CASSRGGGGRDQPQHF
NA TRBV18 CASSPRQGLYEQYF
NA TRBV19 CASSLPGQTHEQFF
NA TRBV5-1 CASRGLANAYEQYF
NA TRBV19 CASRHRDRGLIAGGSGANVLTF
NA TRBV12-2 CASRLAGDLQTEAFF
NA TRBV5-1 CASSLGPPQLASRNTGELFF
NA TRBV7-9 CASSPSANYGYTF
NA TRBV7-2 CASSYPGETQYF
once TRBV19 CASSSSGTVNSPLHF
NA TRBV7-9 CASSQGQVNTGELFF
NA TRBV7-3 CASSSSTAYNEQFF
NA TRBV6-1 CASSPDRAVTGELFF
NA TRBV9 CASSPSGDARNTIYF